This TCR beta chain came from a study of cytomegalovirus exposure and HLA in healthy donors. The CDR3 totals 12 residues. The germline CDR1 and CDR2 sequences are SEHNR and FQNEAQ (reference sequence). The PCR used 60 Vbeta and 13 Jbeta primers. Profiled with immunoSEQ multiplex PCR; TCRdb holds only in-frame clones, not every one. The sample lists some 25,000 clones, 75% to 80% seen once, with 4% to 5.5% in the top ten. A word on this clone: The junction and the germline gene differ at one end; a read error may be behind it.

The receptor comes from a male donor in good health and CMV-seronegative. The sequencing input was PBMCs. The chain joins TRBV7-9 to TRBJ1-2; the D is unclear. The CDR3 spells CSSSTPLRGYTF. Written as DNA, the CDR3 is TGTTCCAGCAGCACCCCCCTGAGGGGCTACACCTTC.